The TCR beta chain described here comes from a study of blood T cell repertoires in COVID-19. Study-level information: Samples came from the United States, Italy and Spain, spanning acute and convalescent COVID-19. From T cells, B-cell-depleted T cells, or PBMCs came the material, which was cDNA or gDNA.

Study processing details: Amplified reference gene primers provided the basis for estimating nucleated cell counts. Generated by immunoSEQ multiplex PCR, the TCRdb table keeps only in-frame clones and is missing some. V and J calls plus clone size are reproduced from that table; the DNA served to infer D and trimming. Of a few hundred thousand clones listed, roughly 87% are singletons. This sequence originates from a woman in her late teens or twenties who had recovered from COVID-19. The sequencing sample was made of peripheral blood.

The CDR3 sequence: CASSYLGGQVGDGYTF. CDR3 nucleotide sequence: TGTGCCAGCAGTTACTTAGGGGGACAGGTTGGCGATGGCTACACCTTC. This sequence joins TRBV6-6 and TRBJ1-2; 8 positions agree with TRBD1. This CDR3 contains 16 residues. V lost 1 base, J lost 6 bases, and 10 bases stayed unmatched. CDR1 and CDR2 (germline): MNHNY, SVGAGI (reference sequence).